Following are 2 T cell receptor beta chains from one sample sequenced in a study of blood T cell repertoires in COVID-19. Measured with immunoSEQ multiplex PCR; TCRdb has only the in-frame clones, and not every one. The data contain about 140,000 clones, roughly 80% of them singletons. Sequencing input: peripheral blood. The receptors were gathered from a man aged 70 or older who had recovered from COVID-19.

The chain employs TRBV4-2 and TRBJ2-3, with TRBD2 identical over 11 bases. The CDR3 length is 17 residues. V shed 0 bases and J 1 base; nucleotides not matched to a gene: 3. Germline loops: CDR1 LGHNA, CDR2 YNFKEQ. As DNA, the CDR3 is TGTGCCAGCAGCCAAGAGACGGGACTAGCGGGCACAGATACGCAGTATTTT. Translation gives CASSQETGLAGTDTQYF.

The V and J genes are TRBV7-9 and TRBJ1-1; D is perhaps TRBD1 (5 bases). Between the trimmed V and J ends, which lost 1 base and 1 base, there was a span of 7 bases. The CDR3 has 14 residues. Germline CDR1 and CDR2: SEHNR and FQNEAQ (reference sequence). The CDR3 here is CASSLGQGNTEAFF. CDR3 nucleotides: TGTGCCAGCAGCTTAGGTCAGGGGAACACTGAAGCTTTCTTT.